This T cell receptor (beta chain) comes out of a study of Ad26.COV2.S vaccination and SARS-CoV-2 variants. The length of the CDR3 is 15 residues. Germline V gives CDR1 MGHRA, CDR2 YSYEKL. Trimming cost V 1 base and J 8 bases; bases outside gene matches: 6. Treatment specified: roughly 19 received Ad26.COV2.S at low or high dose, single or two shots; about 5 received placebo; per-sample allocation not given. All samples were drawn on day 63, counting from the first vaccine or placebo injection. A Boston adult aged 18-55 years was the donor. Here immunoSEQ multiplex PCR was the method, and the copy in TCRdb shows in-frame clones only, minus some. The sample holds about 350,000 clones; 75% to 90% are singletons and the top ten take approximately 5%.

The sample in question was peripheral blood, obtained in a trial of Ad26.COV2.S vaccine versus placebo. The clonotype was recovered from a person between 18 and 60 years old who received the Ad26.COV2.S COVID-19 vaccine or a placebo. This chain joins TRBV4-1 and TRBJ2-1, with 9 bases fitting TRBD2. Here the CDR3 DNA reads TGCGCCAGCAGCCAAGTGATAGCGGGAGCAGATGAGCAGTTCTTC. Its protein product is CASSQVIAGADEQFF.